This T cell receptor (beta chain) was profiled in a study of beta chain features in type 1 diabetes. Germline values: CDR1 SGDLS, CDR2 YYNGEE. V was clipped by 0 bases and J by 4 bases, with 13 bases between them. This CDR3 comprises 16 residues. The entirety of the isolated RNA underwent reverse transcription, so expressed TCRB transcripts were sequenced. The table came from immunoSEQ multiplex PCR; TCRdb's copy has only in-frame clones and leaves some out. The data hold over 90,000 clones, with approximately 30% observed a single time. Blood was drawn once from each donor into heparinised tubes. The draws averaged about 120 mL. By way of CD45RO/CCR7/CD25/CD127/CD95/CD27, the CD4+ regulatory, stem cell-like memory, central memory and naive cells were sorted. Study-level findings and limits: TCRB repertoires of naive, central memory and Treg cells appeared more similar among patients than among healthy donors. Moderate but significant shortening of TCRB CDR3s was recorded in all four CD4+ subsets from Type 1 diabetes patients. Here, the possible influence of HLA type (on TCRB rearrangement) remained unresolved.

This clone has only a few counts. Antigen unknown. This sequence originates from a woman under 30 with type 1 diabetes. This chain connects TRBV9 to TRBJ2-2; a possible D gene is TRBD2 (6 bases). Source material: central memory CD4+ T cells from blood. For the CDR3, the DNA is TGTGCCAGCAGCGTAGCGGGGGTAATTGGCACCGGGGAGCTGTTTTTT. It codes for CASSVAGVIGTGELFF.